The 26 T cell receptor beta chains below were found in one sample sequenced in a study of lymphopenia after photon versus proton radiotherapy. Method: immunoSEQ multiplex PCR; TCRdb's copy keeps in-frame clones and lacks some. There are some 30,000 clones in the sample; 90% occur only once, and 6.8% lies in the top ten. The source was peripheral blood, collected from a patient treated with photon-based radiotherapy. These receptors were obtained from a woman in her forties or fifties with pancreatic cancer.

V is TRBV27 and J is TRBJ2-7; 7 nucleotides line up with TRBD1. CDR3 length equals 14 residues. V shed 2 bases, J shed 3 bases, and the junction held 4 bases outside the gene matches. Germline V gene lookup returns CDR1 MNHEY and CDR2 SMNVEV (reference sequence). DNA of the CDR3: TGTGCCAGCAGTTTAAGGGCAGGGGGCTACGAGCAGTACTTC. It specifies CASSLRAGGYEQYF.

CDR3 sequence: CASSGTGVFTDTQYF. Written as DNA, the CDR3 is TGTGCCAGCAGCGGGACAGGGGTGTTCACAGATACGCAGTATTTT. This chain links TRBV5-4 with TRBJ2-3, with 10 nucleotides matching TRBD1. CDR3 length equals 15 residues. V shed 4 bases, J shed 2 bases, and the junction held 4 bases outside the gene matches. CDR1 is SGHNT and CDR2 is YYREEE in the germline V gene (reference sequence).

The CDR3 bases are TGTGCCAGCAGCGTAGGGGTGGTGACAGCGGAGACCCAGTACTTC. This encodes CASSVGVVTAETQYF. The chain joins TRBV9 to TRBJ2-5; a weak D match, TRBD1 (5 bases). In germline, CDR1 is SGDLS, CDR2 YYNGEE. CDR3 length: 15 residues. V was shortened by 0 bases and J by 5 bases, with 14 bases between the two germline ends.

The V call is TRBV7-9, the J call TRBJ1-2; D gene unclear. Germline V CDR1 and CDR2: SEHNR, FQNEAQ (reference sequence). V lost 4 bases to trimming and J lost 4 bases, with 16 bases between them. The CDR3 sequence is 15 residues long. The CDR3 sequence: CASSSDILVGYGYTF. CDR3 nucleotides: TGTGCCAGCAGCTCCGACATTCTGGTTGGCTATGGCTACACCTTC.

V usage is TRBV15 and J usage is TRBJ2-7, with 12 positions matching TRBD2. CDR3 size: 14 residues. J gave up 4 bases and V 4 bases, and 2 bases lay outside the gene matches. Germline V gene lookup returns CDR1 LNHNV and CDR2 YYDKDF (reference sequence). The CDR3 region is CATSKGTSGYEQYF. CDR3 bases: TGTGCCACCAGCAAAGGGACTAGCGGGTACGAGCAGTACTTC.

The table lists this clone with a few counts. J is TRBJ2-1 and V is TRBV4-3, with D maybe TRBD2 (6 bases). This CDR3 is 15 amino acids long. Trimming removed 0 bases at V and 8 bases at J, with 14 bases between. CDR1 and CDR2 from the germline V gene are LGHNA and YSLEER. The CDR3 here is CASSQDVGLGDEQFF. The CDR3 DNA is TGCGCCAGCAGCCAAGATGTGGGACTTGGGGATGAGCAGTTCTTC.

This clone was found a few times. Other DNA sequences in the same sample also yield this CDR3. The V call is TRBV28, the J call TRBJ1-5; weak D call: TRBD1 (5 bases). Between the trimmed V and J ends, which lost 1 base and 5 bases, there was a span of 6 bases. The germline V gene has CDR1 MDHEN and CDR2 SYDVKM. The CDR3 is 13 amino acids. The CDR3 bases are TGTGCCAGCAGTTTATTAGGGGATCAGCCCCAGCATTTT. Its translation is CASSLLGDQPQHF.

The chain employs TRBV29-1 and TRBJ2-7; D call uncertain. CDR1 is SQVTM, CDR2 ANQGSEA, per germline. V was pared by 2 bases and J by 3 bases, with 5 bases between. This CDR3 contains 11 residues. CDR3 sequence: CSVETSYEQYF. The CDR3 bases are TGCAGCGTTGAAACCAGCTACGAGCAGTACTTC.

The CDR3 nucleotides read TGTGCCAGCAGCTTAGGTGCCTTACAAGAGACCCAGTACTTC. Translating it yields CASSLGALQETQYF. The rearrangement joins TRBV11-1 to TRBJ2-5, with D unresolved. CDR1 and CDR2 from the germline V gene are SGHAT and FQDESV (reference sequence). CDR3 length: 14 amino acids. V shed 1 base and J shed 2 bases, with 8 bases lying between them.

The J gene is TRBJ1-4, the V gene TRBV7-6, with 8 bases matching TRBD1. V lost 4 bases to trimming and J lost 8 bases; unmatched junction nucleotides: 9. CDR3 length equals 15 residues. From germline, CDR1 is SGHVS and CDR2 FNYEAQ. CDR3 coding DNA: TGTGCCAGCAGCTCATTCCCCGGGACAGGCGAAAAACTGTTTTTT. Protein: CASSSFPGTGEKLFF.

This clone was seen more than once but under ten times. The chain links TRBV19 to TRBJ2-1; D may be TRBD1 or TRBD2 (6 bases each). Trimming pared 5 bases from V and 4 bases from J, leaving 12 bases between. CDR3 length: 14 residues. From germline, CDR1 is LNHDA and CDR2 SQIVND (reference sequence). This chain's CDR3 is CASSRGTSYNEQFF. Here the CDR3 DNA reads TGTGCCAGTAGTCGCGGGACATCATACAATGAGCAGTTCTTC. Complete variable domain (other parts from reference TRBV19 and TRBJ2-1): DGGITQSPKYLFRKEGQNVTLSCEQNLNHDAMYWYRQDPGQGLRLIYYSQIVNDFQKGDIAEGYSVSREKKESFPLTVTSAQKNPTAFYLCASSRGTSYNEQFFGPGTRLTVL.

The V gene is TRBV7-2, the J gene TRBJ1-1; no firm D call. The V end was cut by 5 bases, the J end by 6 bases, with 13 bases between. The CDR3 sequence is 13 residues long. CDR1 is SGHTA and CDR2 is FQGNSA in the germline V gene. The CDR3 DNA sequence: TGTGCCAGCAGCCTCCTTGACACGTCTGAAGCTTTCTTT. It encodes CASSLLDTSEAFF. The full variable domain, its missing parts supplied by reference TRBV7-2 and TRBJ1-1, is GAGVSQSPSNKVTEKGKDVELRCDPISGHTALYWYRQSLGQGLEFLIYFQGNSAPDKSGLPSDRFSAERTGGSVSTLTIQRTQQEDSAVYLCASSLLDTSEAFFGQGTRLTVV.

CDR3 nucleotide sequence: TGTGCCAGCACCAAAGGGGGGCTAGCGGGTGAGCAGTTCTTC. It is translated as CASTKGGLAGEQFF. The chain has TRBV7-2 and TRBJ2-1; 8 bases match TRBD2. CDR1 and CDR2 from the germline V gene are SGHTA and FQGNSA. The CDR3 runs to 14 residues. V lost 7 bases, J lost 9 bases, and 11 bases stayed unmatched.

This chain connects TRBV6-5 to TRBJ2-2; TRBD1 or TRBD2 may be the D gene (5 bases each). Germline V lookup: CDR1 MNHEY, CDR2 SVGAGI. The CDR3 runs to 14 residues. V lost 4 bases and J lost 7, with 13 bases in between. The DNA for the CDR3 is TGTGCCAGCAGTTTGGGGACCGCAGTCGGGGAGCTGTTTTTT. This translates into CASSLGTAVGELFF.

The chain links TRBV27 to TRBJ2-7, with a possible D match to TRBD1 (6 bases). The germline CDR1 and CDR2 sequences are MNHEY and SMNVEV (reference sequence). The V end was cut by 6 bases, the J end by 5 bases, with 20 bases between. The length of the CDR3 is 15 residues. The chain's CDR3 is CASSFSQSGANEQYF. The CDR3 coding sequence is TGTGCCAGCAGCTTCTCTCAGTCAGGGGCTAACGAGCAGTACTTC.

J is TRBJ2-1 and V is TRBV2; D tentatively fits TRBD1 or TRBD2 (6 bases each). CDR3 length: 14 amino acids. The V end was cut by 9 bases, the J end by 0 bases, with 12 bases between. Germline V gene sequence: CDR1 SNHLY, CDR2 FYNNEI. CDR3 sequence: CASRGASSYNEQFF. Here the CDR3 DNA reads TGTGCCAGTAGGGGGGCTAGCTCCTACAATGAGCAGTTCTTC.

The chain uses TRBV28 and TRBJ2-3, with 9 positions matching TRBD2. CDR1 is MDHEN, CDR2 SYDVKM, per germline. V shed 3 bases, J shed 1 base, and the junction held 11 bases outside the gene matches. The CDR3 has 18 residues. The CDR3 sequence is CASSLVAGVGFGTDTQYF. For the CDR3, the DNA is TGTGCCAGCAGTTTGGTAGCGGGAGTTGGTTTTGGCACAGATACGCAGTATTTT.

V and J are TRBV28 and TRBJ1-3, with unresolved D. Per the germline V gene, CDR1 is MDHEN and CDR2 is SYDVKM. Between the trimmed V and J ends, which lost 5 bases and 1 base, there was a span of 12 bases. This CDR3 contains 15 residues. DNA of the CDR3: TGTGCCAGCAGTCCCCGGAGATCGTCTGGAAACACCATATATTTT. The encoded protein is CASSPRRSSGNTIYF.

The rearrangement joins TRBV9 to TRBJ1-2; 8 bases match TRBD1. Germline V CDR1 and CDR2: SGDLS, YYNGEE. This CDR3 comprises 14 residues. J gave up 8 bases and V 4 bases, and 10 bases lay outside the gene matches. CDR3 DNA: TGTGCCAGCAGCTCCCAGGGGGCTCTTCGGGGCTACACCTTC. It encodes CASSSQGALRGYTF.

The genes are TRBV29-1 and TRBJ2-7, with 7 bases matching TRBD1. V dropped 6 bases and J dropped 6; count of bases not matched to a gene: 11. Germline assignment: CDR1 SQVTM and CDR2 ANQGSEA. The CDR3 loop spans 13 amino acids. CDR3 sequence (DNA): TGCAGCGTAGTCCGGGACAGCCCGCCCGAGCAGTACTTC. Its translation is CSVVRDSPPEQYF.

The rearrangement joins TRBV28 to TRBJ1-1; possible D gene TRBD1, 5 bases. The germline V gene encodes CDR1 MDHEN and CDR2 SYDVKM. There are 14 residues in the CDR3. V was trimmed by 5 bases and J by 5 bases, leaving 15 bases between them. In DNA, the CDR3 is TGTGCCAGCAGTCCGTCTAGGGGAAGTACTGAAGCTTTCTTT. Translation gives CASSPSRGSTEAFF.

The chain links TRBV7-2 to TRBJ2-7, with 9 bases aligning to TRBD2. The CDR3 is 16 amino acids. V was clipped by 4 bases and J by 10 bases; unmatched bases: 17. Germline CDR1 reads SGHTA; CDR2 reads FQGNSA. The CDR3 coding sequence is TGTGCCAGCAGCTCAGGTGAAGCGAGGGCGGGGGGGCCCCAGTACTTC. It yields the protein CASSSGEARAGGPQYF. The full variable domain, rest sourced from reference TRBV7-2 and TRBJ2-7, is GAGVSQSPSNKVTEKGKDVELRCDPISGHTALYWYRQSLGQGLEFLIYFQGNSAPDKSGLPSDRFSAERTGGSVSTLTIQRTQQEDSAVYLCASSSGEARAGGPQYFGPGTRLTVT.

The chain couples TRBV28 to TRBJ1-5; a weak D match, TRBD1 (5 bases). CDR3 length equals 17 residues. V lost 6 bases and J lost 11, with 29 bases in between. Germline values: CDR1 MDHEN, CDR2 SYDVKM. CDR3 amino acids: CASSSPRQIRAFSSQHF. The DNA of the CDR3 is TGTGCCAGCAGCAGCCCTCGACAGATCAGAGCGTTTTCGTCCCAGCATTTT.

V usage is TRBV6-5 and J usage is TRBJ2-1, with 9 bases identical to TRBD2. The CDR3 contains 15 residues. The germline V gene has CDR1 MNHEY and CDR2 SVGAGI. V dropped 2 bases and J dropped 6; count of bases not matched to a gene: 5. The CDR3 DNA reads as TGTGCCAGCAGTTACGACTGGACTAGCGTCAATGAGCAGTTCTTC. This encodes CASSYDWTSVNEQFF.

The chain links TRBV7-3 to TRBJ1-3, with 7 positions matching TRBD1. CDR1 is SGHTA, CDR2 FQGTGA, per germline. The CDR3 covers 16 residues. Trimming removed 5 bases from V and 6 bases from J; junction bases left unmatched: 13. The chain's CDR3 is CASSAIPGTEVNTIYF. CDR3 DNA: TGTGCCAGCAGCGCAATTCCCGGGACAGAAGTAAACACCATATATTTT.

The rearrangement links TRBV7-2 to TRBJ2-7; weak D call: TRBD2 (5 bases). The CDR3 totals 13 residues. Looked up from germline, CDR1 is SGHTA and CDR2 is FQGNSA. With 3 bases removed from V and 2 bases from J, the gap between germline ends came to 8 bases. This chain's CDR3 is CASSFGVTYEQYF. The CDR3 bases are TGTGCCAGCAGCTTCGGGGTAACCTACGAGCAGTACTTC.